The present T cell receptor delta chain was sequenced within a study of gamma-delta chains in newborns, infants, children. Overall study: Microbial exposure reportedly drives polyclonal innate γδ T cell expansion after birth.

This clone is medium-sized within its sample. TCRdb reanalyzed the reads using CATT. The data contain 8,000 or so delta-chain clones, around 3.4% of them seen just once; the ten biggest clones take up 16%. This clonotype was obtained from a child who was a newborn, infant or young child, either healthy, febrile or measles-vaccinated (not recorded which). Sample: blood.

CDR3 region: CACDTFLLGDGAAQLFF. For the CDR3, the DNA is TGTGCCTGTGACACGTTTCTACTGGGGGATGGGGCAGCACAACTCTTCTTT. The chain employs TRDV2 and TRDJ2, with TRDD3 identical over 10 bases. CDR1 is GEAIGNYY and CDR2 is EKD in the germline V gene. With 1 base clipped from V and 6 bases from J, the junction kept 10 bases outside the gene matches. CDR3 length: 17 residues.